A selection of T cell receptor beta chains follows, all from one sample in a study of cytomegalovirus exposure and HLA in healthy donors. Clones were sequenced by immunoSEQ multiplex PCR, and TCRdb holds only the in-frame ones, with some missing. The profile shows around 190,000 clones, 75% to 85% of them singletons. The specimen was PBMCs. Receptors were obtained from a young woman in good health and CMV-seropositive. Both conserved end residues are part of each CDR3. A D gene is named only where the DNA matches it firmly. A row's size may be missing; if present it is once, few, many or a size class.

abundance | j_gene | d_gene | v_gene | CDR3nt | CDR3aa
- | TRBJ2-7 | TRBD1 | TRBV4-1 | TGCGCCAGCAGCCAAGATCATACAGGGGGACGGTACGAGCAGTACTTC | CASSQDHTGGRYEQYF
- | TRBJ2-5 | TRBD2 | TRBV19 | TGTGCCAGTAATCTAGCGGGAGGGGGTGAAGAGACCCAGTACTTC | CASNLAGGGEETQYF
- | TRBJ2-2 | TRBD2 | TRBV7-7 | TGTGCTAGCAGCTTAGCGCCCAAAGGGAGGGTCGGGGAGCTGTTTTTT | CASSLAPKGRVGELFF
- | TRBJ1-2 | - | TRBV5-1 | TGCGCCAGCAGCTTGGACGGAGCTAACTATGGCTACACCTTC | CASSLDGANYGYTF
- | TRBJ2-1 | TRBD2 | TRBV9 | TGTGCCAGCAGCGCCTCCCTTGGACTAGCGGGGGTTGAGCAGTTCTTC | CASSASLGLAGVEQFF
- | TRBJ2-7 | TRBD1 | TRBV5-8 | TGTGCCAGCAGCTGGGGACAGGAGAGCGTGGAGGACGAGCAGTACTTC | CASSWGQESVEDEQYF
- | TRBJ1-5 | TRBD1 | TRBV2 | TGTGCCAGCAGCGGACAGGGGGATCAGCCCCAGCATTTT | CASSGQGDQPQHF
- | TRBJ1-2 | TRBD1 | TRBV7-8 | TGTGCCAGCAGCTTCGGGACAGGGGGCGCCGGCTATGGCTACACCTTC | CASSFGTGGAGYGYTF
few | TRBJ1-1 | - | TRBV5-1 | TGCGCCAGCAGCCGGGTTGGGGAGGGTACTGAAGCTTTCTTT | CASSRVGEGTEAFF
- | TRBJ2-2 | TRBD1 | TRBV9 | TGTGCCAGCAGCTCCACAGAAAGACAGGGCCACTCACCCGGGGAGCTGTTTTTT | CASSSTERQGHSPGELFF
- | TRBJ2-1 | TRBD1 | TRBV2 | TGTGCCACTAGACAGGGGGCCGACAATGAGCAGTTCTTC | CATRQGADNEQFF
- | TRBJ2-5 | - | TRBV20-1 | TGCAGTGCTAGTCATCAAGAGACCCAGTACTTC | CSASHQETQYF
- | TRBJ2-3 | - | TRBV5-1 | TGCGCCAGCAGCTTGGTCGGGGTAACAGATACGCAGTATTTT | CASSLVGVTDTQYF
- | TRBJ2-7 | - | TRBV5-1 | TGCGCCAGCAGCTTGGACTCGATCTACGAGCAGTACTTC | CASSLDSIYEQYF
- | TRBJ1-1 | - | TRBV7-9 | TGTGCCAGCAGCCCAACCGACAGTGAAGCTTTCTTT | CASSPTDSEAFF
- | TRBJ1-4 | - | TRBV11-2 | TGTGCCAGCAGCTTTGTCAGGGGCAAGACTAATGAAAAACTGTTTTTT | CASSFVRGKTNEKLFF
- | TRBJ1-1 | TRBD1 | TRBV5-4 | TGTGCCAGCAGCCTCGGACAGGCCCACACTGAAGCTTTCTTT | CASSLGQAHTEAFF
- | TRBJ2-2 | TRBD1 | TRBV10-3 | TGTGCCATCAGTGAGTCGACTTCGACAGGGAAAGCCGGGGAGCTGTTTTTT | CAISESTSTGKAGELFF
few | TRBJ2-5 | TRBD1 | TRBV27 | TGTGCCAGCAGTTTAAGGGGGATGACAGGGGGCTTCCAAGAGACCCAGTACTTC | CASSLRGMTGGFQETQYF
- | TRBJ2-5 | TRBD1 | TRBV10-3 | TGTGCCATCAGTGCTGGGGACAGGGAGAGGGAGACCCAGTACTTC | CAISAGDRERETQYF
few | TRBJ2-3 | TRBD2 | TRBV19 | TGTGCCTCTAAGCGGGAGGGCGAGTCAGATACGCAGTATTTT | CASKREGESDTQYF
- | TRBJ2-3 | TRBD1 | TRBV7-2 | TGTGCCAGCAGCTTGGGGACAGGGTTTGGAGATACGCAGTATTTT | CASSLGTGFGDTQYF
- | TRBJ1-1 | - | TRBV7-9 | TGTGCCAGCAGCTCCCGGACAGAGCTGAACACTGAAGCTTTCTTT | CASSSRTELNTEAFF
few | TRBJ1-2 | TRBD1 | TRBV5-1 | TGCGCCAGCAGCACCAAAACAGGGGGTCGGGATGGCTACACCTTC | CASSTKTGGRDGYTF
- | TRBJ1-5 | TRBD1 | TRBV28 | TGTGCCAGCTGGACAGGGAATCAGCCCCAGCATTTT | CASWTGNQPQHF
- | TRBJ2-7 | - | TRBV7-9 | TGTGCCAGCAGCATCGACACACTCTACGAGCAGTACTTC | CASSIDTLYEQYF
- | TRBJ2-7 | - | TRBV9 | TGTGCCAGCAGCGTAGCAGCGGATGGTTCCTACGAGCAGTACTTC | CASSVAADGSYEQYF
- | TRBJ2-5 | TRBD2 | TRBV9 | TGTGCCAGCAGCGTGGGGACTAGCGGGGGGAAGAGAGAGACCCAGTACTTC | CASSVGTSGGKRETQYF
- | TRBJ2-1 | TRBD2 | TRBV6-5 | TGTGCCAGCAGTCCCTCAGGGCGGGGGGGCGTGGAGCAGTTCTTC | CASSPSGRGGVEQFF
- | TRBJ2-1 | TRBD2 | TRBV5-1 | TGCGCCAGCAGCTTGGTTTTGTGGGGACTAAGCGACAATGAGCAGTTCTTC | CASSLVLWGLSDNEQFF
- | TRBJ1-4 | - | TRBV18 | TGTGCCAGCTCACCAAAGCGAACTAATGAAAAACTGTTTTTT | CASSPKRTNEKLFF
- | TRBJ1-2 | - | TRBV7-8 | TGTGCCAGCAGTGAACAGGGTGGCTATGGCTACACCTTC | CASSEQGGYGYTF
- | TRBJ2-5 | - | TRBV7-6 | TGTGCCAGCAGCCCACAAGAGACCCAGTACTTC | CASSPQETQYF
- | TRBJ2-5 | - | TRBV7-9 | TGTGCCAGCAGCACAAACAGGGTTGAGACCCAGTACTTC | CASSTNRVETQYF
- | TRBJ1-5 | - | TRBV19 | TGTGCCAGTAGTATCGCTTGGGGGGATCAGCCCCAGCATTTT | CASSIAWGDQPQHF
few | TRBJ2-7 | - | TRBV11-3 | TGTGCCAGCAGCTTAGATGGTGGGAGCGAGCAGTACTTC | CASSLDGGSEQYF
- | TRBJ2-2 | - | TRBV5-1 | TGCGCCAGCGGGTCTCCTAGACAGACCACCGGGGAGCTGTTTTTT | CASGSPRQTTGELFF
- | TRBJ2-3 | TRBD1 | TRBV5-1 | TGCGCCAGCAGCCCCCGGGACAGGGGGGCAGATACGCAGTATTTT | CASSPRDRGADTQYF
- | TRBJ1-5 | - | TRBV19 | TGTGCCAGTAGTGCCACTCTGAGGCCTTATAGCAATCAGCCCCAGCATTTT | CASSATLRPYSNQPQHF
once | TRBJ1-2 | - | TRBV6-1 | TGTGCCACCAGAGGCGGCCCTAACTATGGCTACACCTTC | CATRGGPNYGYTF
- | TRBJ1-1 | TRBD1 | TRBV4-1 | TGCGCCAGCAGCCTATTGGGACAGGTTTCGACTGAAGCTTTCTTT | CASSLLGQVSTEAFF
- | TRBJ2-6 | - | TRBV7-2 | TGTGCCAGCGAACGACAACCCTATGGGGCCAACGTCCTGACTTTC | CASERQPYGANVLTF
few | TRBJ1-5 | TRBD1 | TRBV4-3 | TGCGCCAGCAGCCTCCGGGACAGAGACAATCAGCCCCAGCATTTT | CASSLRDRDNQPQHF
once | TRBJ2-7 | - | TRBV19 | TGTGCCAGTAAGGGGCACAACCACTACGAGCAGTACTTC | CASKGHNHYEQYF
- | TRBJ1-5 | - | TRBV6-5 | TGTGCCAGCAGTGCGACGGGTTATAGCAATCAGCCCCAGCATTTT | CASSATGYSNQPQHF
- | TRBJ2-7 | TRBD1 | TRBV5-1 | TGCGCCAGCAGCCAAATACCCGGGACAGAGATCTACGAGCAGTACTTC | CASSQIPGTEIYEQYF
- | TRBJ2-3 | TRBD1 | TRBV11-2 | TGTGCCAGCAGCTCCTATCCGGACAGGGGCCCCACAGATACGCAGTATTTT | CASSSYPDRGPTDTQYF
- | TRBJ2-5 | - | TRBV11-2 | TGTGCCAGCAGTTCCTTTTCCAGGGACCAAGAGACCCAGTACTTC | CASSSFSRDQETQYF
- | TRBJ1-1 | - | TRBV20-1 | TGCAGTGCTGCAGGGAACACTGAAGCTTTCTTT | CSAAGNTEAFF